This TCR beta chain was sequenced for a study of cytomegalovirus exposure and HLA in healthy donors. The PCR used 60 Vbeta and 13 Jbeta primers. TCRdb's table, derived via immunoSEQ multiplex PCR, lists solely in-frame clones and lacks some. The data hold over 100,000 clones, with roughly 82% observed a single time. This clone was seen once. Per the germline V gene, CDR1 is SNHLY and CDR2 is FYNNEI. The CDR3 runs to 15 residues. Trimming shortened V by 6 bases and J by 5 bases, and 16 bases separated the two germline ends. The chain is built from TRBV2 and TRBJ2-2; D may be TRBD1 (5 bases). The origin of this receptor is a man aged 40-49 years in good health and CMV-seropositive. Sequencing was performed on PBMCs. CDR3 nucleotide sequence: TGTGCCAGCAGCTCATTCGCAGGGCGTACCGGGGAGCTGTTTTTT. Residues: CASSSFAGRTGELFF.